This entry lists 8 T cell receptor beta chains sequenced from one sample in a study of cytomegalovirus exposure and HLA in healthy donors. The primer mix had 60 Vbeta and 13 Jbeta primers. The data were produced by immunoSEQ multiplex PCR, yet TCRdb's version contains in-frame clones alone and is incomplete. The sample has 100,000 or so clones; just under 80% are singletons. Sequences were obtained from PBMCs. Receptors were obtained from a man aged 30 to 45 in good health and CMV-seronegative.

V is TRBV23-1 and J is TRBJ1-1; D gene uncertain. TRBV23-1 is reported as an ORF; its role is uncertain. Trimming left V 4 bases short and J 10 bases short, with 16 bases between. This CDR3 is built from 13 residues. The CDR3 loop reads CASSLTGERIAFF. Here the CDR3 DNA reads TGCGCCAGCAGTCTTACCGGGGAAAGGATAGCTTTCTTT.

J is TRBJ1-1 and V is TRBV7-6, with 8 bases that match TRBD1. The length of the CDR3 is 18 residues. The V gene end was trimmed by 5 bases and the J gene end by 1 base; junction bases not matched to a gene: 15. Germline CDR1 is SGHVS and CDR2 is FNYEAQ. CDR3 region: CASSAKVAGGRTNTEAFF. For the CDR3, the DNA is TGTGCCAGCAGCGCAAAGGTGGCAGGGGGCCGCACGAACACTGAAGCTTTCTTT.

The CDR3 is CASSAASSDTYEQYF. CDR3 DNA: TGTGCCAGCAGTGCCGCGTCATCGGACACCTACGAGCAGTACTTC. This chain joins TRBV6-6 and TRBJ2-5; tentatively, D is TRBD1 (5 bases). Gene TRBJ2-7 matches the end of the DNA better, so the J call may be wrong. Germline V gives CDR1 MNHNY, CDR2 SVGAGI (reference sequence). The CDR3 length is 15 residues.

V is TRBV7-9 and J is TRBJ2-7; 11 bases align to TRBD2. Germline loops: CDR1 SEHNR, CDR2 FQNEAQ (reference sequence). V shed 5 bases and J 0 bases; nucleotides not matched to a gene: 3. The CDR3 runs 15 residues. Here the CDR3 reads CASSPTSGSSYEQYF. The DNA for the CDR3 is TGTGCCAGCAGCCCTACTAGCGGGAGCTCCTACGAGCAGTACTTC.

The genes are TRBV7-2 and TRBJ2-3; the D gene is possibly TRBD2 (5 bases). This CDR3 region has 15 residues. V lost 3 bases and J lost 3, with 13 bases in between. CDR1 is SGHTA and CDR2 is FQGNSA in the germline V gene. The CDR3 DNA reads as TGTGCCAGCAGCTTCGTCTCTTGGAGGACAGATACGCAGTATTTT. Translating it yields CASSFVSWRTDTQYF. The whole variable domain, remainder taken from reference TRBV7-2 and TRBJ2-3, is GAGVSQSPSNKVTEKGKDVELRCDPISGHTALYWYRQSLGQGLEFLIYFQGNSAPDKSGLPSDRFSAERTGGSVSTLTIQRTQQEDSAVYLCASSFVSWRTDTQYFGPGTRLTVL.

A single count supports this clone. The chain uses TRBV19 and TRBJ1-2; no definite D call. Per germline, CDR1 LNHDA and CDR2 SQIVND (reference sequence). This CDR3 is built from 14 residues. The V and J ends lost 5 bases and 7 bases respectively, with 17 bases between them. The CDR3, as DNA: TGTGCCAGTAGTCCCCAAGGGAGCTGGGGTGGCTACACCTTC. This translates into CASSPQGSWGGYTF.

The J gene is TRBJ1-2, the V gene TRBV6-5, with 8 bases that match TRBD1. Trimming removed 5 bases from V and 6 bases from J; junction bases left unmatched: 8. The V gene's germline CDR1 is MNHEY and CDR2 SVGAGI. The CDR3 is 14 amino acids. This CDR3 is CASSPARQGNGYTF. CDR3 DNA: TGTGCCAGCAGTCCCGCTCGACAGGGGAATGGCTACACCTTC.

The chain recombines TRBV11-2 with TRBJ1-1, with a weak D call TRBD1 (5 bases). Between the trimmed V and J ends, which lost 0 bases and 2 bases, there was a span of 10 bases. CDR3 length: 15 amino acids. CDR1 and CDR2 from the germline V gene are SGHAT and FQNNGV. CDR3 loop: CASSLEPTVNTEAFF. The CDR3 nucleotides are TGTGCCAGCAGCTTAGAGCCGACAGTCAACACTGAAGCTTTCTTT.